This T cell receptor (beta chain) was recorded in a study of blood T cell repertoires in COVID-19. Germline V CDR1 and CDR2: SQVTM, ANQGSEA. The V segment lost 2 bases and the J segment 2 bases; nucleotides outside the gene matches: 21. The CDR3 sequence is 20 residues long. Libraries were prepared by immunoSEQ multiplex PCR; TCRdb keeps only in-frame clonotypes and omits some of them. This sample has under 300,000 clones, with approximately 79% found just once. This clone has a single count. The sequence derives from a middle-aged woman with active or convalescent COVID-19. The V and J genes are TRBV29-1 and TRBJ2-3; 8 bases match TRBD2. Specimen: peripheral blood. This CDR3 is CSVESWDLGLGIGATDTQYF. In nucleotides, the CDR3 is TGCAGCGTTGAATCATGGGACTTGGGACTAGGAATAGGAGCCACAGATACGCAGTATTTT.